This T cell receptor beta chain emerged from a study of blood T cell repertoires in COVID-19. The wider study: Sites across the United States, Italy and Spain contributed samples from acute and convalescent COVID-19. PBMCs, B-cell-depleted T cells, or T cells were the source of the cDNA or gDNA that made up the material.

In the original analysis: From reference gene primer amplification, estimates of nucleated cell counts were derived. The repertoire was sequenced with immunoSEQ multiplex PCR; TCRdb's copy has only in-frame clones and lacks some. That table is the source of V, J and clone size, and D and trimming were worked out from the DNA. The sample carries 110,000 or so clones, about 79% recorded once. CDR3 length equals 14 residues. Looked up from germline, CDR1 is MDHEN and CDR2 is SYDVKM. Trimming stripped 1 base from V and 2 bases from J, with 8 bases between. J is TRBJ1-2 and V is TRBV28, with D unresolved. Material: peripheral blood. This clonotype was obtained from a woman at least 80 years old with active or convalescent COVID-19. CDR3 loop: CASSLSGGNYGYTF. The CDR3 DNA sequence: TGTGCCAGCAGTTTATCGGGTGGCAACTATGGCTACACCTTC.